The clone carrying this T cell receptor (beta chain) appeared many times. Its target is not known. In germline, CDR1 is LNHDA, CDR2 SQIVND (reference sequence). With 4 bases clipped from V and 7 bases from J, the junction kept 10 bases outside the gene matches. The CDR3 totals 15 residues. Sample time point: healthy volunteer bleed at 2 weeks. Before extraction, the whole blood was not fractionated, and total RNA was taken from it. These data come from a study of human T cells and chemical hapten exposure. About the study: Small discrepancies in pooled library volume mainly accounted for the varying TCR yields per sample.

Notes on the study in general: High-frequency TCRs, those above 1 in 1000, stayed the same after DPC sensitization.

It was the library that attached unique molecular identifiers to individual cDNA molecules. Original handling: Between roughly 20,000 and 700,000 TCRs appeared in each sample, and the median stood at around 92,000. One entry per CDR3 protein, called by TCRdb with MiXCR from the RACE reads. TCRdb's processing, not the authors' own work, is the source of the V and J calls. Of around 130,000 distinct CDR3 sequences in the sample, about 9.4% are singletons; the top ten hold around 1.7%. This TCR came from a male donor in good health. Some clones in this sample may be carry-over from other donors' samples. The chain uses TRBV19 and TRBJ1-1; the match to TRBD1 covers 9 bases. What was sequenced was whole blood. The CDR3 region is CASSRTGQGHFEAFF. The CDR3 bases are TGTGCCAGTAGTAGAACGGGACAGGGCCACTTTGAAGCTTTCTTT. Variable domain in full (rest from reference TRBV19 and TRBJ1-1): DGGITQSPKYLFRKEGQNVTLSCEQNLNHDAMYWYRQDPGQGLRLIYYSQIVNDFQKGDIAEGYSVSREKKESFPLTVTSAQKNPTAFYLCASSRTGQGHFEAFFGQGTRLTVV.